Each of the 18 T cell receptor beta chains below was sequenced from the same sample in a study of identical twins. TCRdb itself ran the 5' RACE reads through MiXCR, one entry per CDR3 protein. The data show just over 450,000 distinct CDR3 sequences, with approximately 14% seen just once and roughly 0.5% held by the top ten. The sample was also linked to a second study, of yellow fever vaccine responses in identical twins.

Material: CD4+ T cells sorted from blood. Receptors were obtained from a woman aged 18-30 years in good health.

This chain's CDR3 is CSVDAGEETQYF. DNA of the CDR3: TGCAGCGTTGATGCGGGTGAAGAGACCCAGTACTTC. V is TRBV29-1 and J is TRBJ2-5; maybe TRBD2 (5 bases). The length of the CDR3 is 12 residues. V dropped 3 bases and J dropped 3 bases, with 8 bases sitting between them. The germline CDR1 and CDR2 sequences are SQVTM and ANQGSEA.

This clonotype has just a few counts. This CDR3 reads CASSLVASGRAGQITDTQYF. The CDR3 nucleotides read TGTGCCAGCAGCTTAGTTGCTAGCGGGAGGGCCGGTCAGATCACAGATACGCAGTATTTT. The V and J genes are TRBV11-2 and TRBJ2-3, with TRBD2 matching 12 bases. After removal of 1 base from V and 2 bases from J, the junction contained 13 bases not matched to a gene. The germline V gene has CDR1 SGHAT and CDR2 FQNNGV. The CDR3 totals 20 residues.

This clonotype was detected a few times. The genes are TRBV9 and TRBJ2-7; D unclear. Per germline, CDR1 SGDLS and CDR2 YYNGEE. Trimming shortened V by 0 bases and J by 3 bases, and 10 bases separated the two germline ends. This CDR3 contains 14 residues. CDR3: CASSVDPVGYEQYF. The CDR3 DNA follows: TGTGCCAGCAGCGTAGATCCGGTCGGCTACGAGCAGTACTTC.

The chain uses TRBV20-1 and TRBJ2-1, with 10 bases matching TRBD1. With V trimmed by 1 base and J by 0 bases, 6 bases remained unmatched. The CDR3 contains 17 residues. Germline V gene lookup returns CDR1 DFQATT and CDR2 SNEGSKA (reference sequence). CDR3 sequence: CSARVTTGGRSYNEQFF. As DNA, the CDR3 is TGCAGTGCTAGAGTCACGACAGGGGGCCGCTCCTACAATGAGCAGTTCTTC.

This clonotype has just a few counts. The rearrangement links TRBV18 to TRBJ1-1; D not resolved. Trimming cost V 2 bases and J 7 bases, with 11 bases left between them. From germline, CDR1 is KGHSH and CDR2 LQKENI. This CDR3 has 13 amino acids. In nucleotides, the CDR3 is TGTGCCAGCTCACCAACGTTGGGGAATGAAGCTTTCTTT. Translation gives CASSPTLGNEAFF.

This clonotype was found a few times. The gene calls are TRBV5-1 and TRBJ2-1; the match to TRBD2 covers 12 bases. The CDR3 spans 19 residues. V dropped 2 bases and J dropped 1; count of bases not matched to a gene: 10. CDR1 and CDR2 from the germline V gene are SGHRS and YFSETQ. CDR3 sequence (DNA): TGCGCCAGCAGCTTTCTTCTAGCGGGAGGGATGGGTTCCTACAATGAGCAGTTCTTC. Encoded protein: CASSFLLAGGMGSYNEQFF.

The V gene is TRBV15, the J gene TRBJ2-3; 13 positions agree with TRBD2. Unmatched junction bases numbered 6, after V lost 5 bases and J lost 4 bases. The CDR3 contains 16 residues. Germline CDR1 and CDR2: LNHNV and YYDKDF (reference sequence). The CDR3 nucleotides are TGTGCCACCAGCGGGACTAGCGGGAAGGTCCCAGATACGCAGTATTTT. Amino acid sequence: CATSGTSGKVPDTQYF.

This chain links TRBV2 with TRBJ2-5, with D possibly TRBD1 on 6 matching bases. Looked up from germline, CDR1 is SNHLY and CDR2 is FYNNEI. Trimming left V 4 bases short and J 5 bases short, with 20 bases between. The CDR3 runs 16 residues. DNA of the CDR3: TGTGCCAGCAGTGCTCCGAGGGTTCTAACAGGGGAGACCCAGTACTTC. Translating it yields CASSAPRVLTGETQYF.

This sequence joins TRBV15 and TRBJ2-5, with 8 bases matching TRBD1. There are 14 residues in the CDR3. CDR1 LNHNV and CDR2 YYDKDF come from the germline V gene (reference sequence). V was pared by 4 bases and J by 4 bases, with 5 bases of the junction left unmatched. This CDR3 is CATSKDRVVETQYF. CDR3 nucleotide sequence: TGTGCCACCAGCAAGGACAGGGTGGTAGAGACCCAGTACTTC.

This clonotype has just a few counts. This chain joins TRBV29-1 and TRBJ2-3; D is ambiguous. V was clipped by 7 bases and J by 4 bases, with 15 bases between them. The CDR3 extends over 13 amino acids. Germline lookup yields CDR1 SQVTM and CDR2 ANQGSEA. In nucleotides, the CDR3 is TGCAGCGCCGACAACCAAGTTTCAGATACGCAGTATTTT. Encoded protein: CSADNQVSDTQYF.

This clonotype showed up many times. This chain uses TRBV12-3 or TRBV12-4 with TRBJ2-1; D ambiguous. The CDR3 has 13 amino acids. Trimming left V 6 bases short and J 0 bases short, with 6 bases between. The CDR3 bases are TGTGCCAGCAGCCAGAGCTCCTACAATGAGCAGTTCTTC. It encodes CASSQSSYNEQFF.

This clonotype has just a few counts. The V gene is TRBV9, the J gene TRBJ2-1; no clear D. Deletions cut 0 bases from V and 3 bases from J, with 13 bases between. Looked up from germline, CDR1 is SGDLS and CDR2 is YYNGEE. The CDR3 contains 16 residues. The CDR3 region is CASSVALVTLYNEQFF. The CDR3 coding sequence is TGTGCCAGCAGCGTAGCTCTGGTCACCCTCTACAATGAGCAGTTCTTC.

There are a few counts of this clonotype. The genes are TRBV6-2 or TRBV6-3 and TRBJ2-7, with D uncertain. Germline CDR1 and CDR2: MNHEY and SVGEGT. This CDR3 is 12 amino acids long. The germline V and J ends were trimmed by 2 bases and 3 bases, with 5 bases remaining between them. CDR3 residues: CASSYPIYEQYF. The CDR3 bases are TGTGCCAGCAGTTACCCAATCTACGAGCAGTACTTC.

The J gene is TRBJ2-1, the V gene TRBV6-2 or TRBV6-3, with unresolved D. The length of the CDR3 is 11 residues. The V end lost 8 bases, the J end lost 10 bases, and 12 bases lay between the germline ends. Germline loops: CDR1 MNHEY, CDR2 SVGEGT. The CDR3 here is CASLRADEQFF. For the CDR3, the DNA is TGTGCCAGCCTGAGAGCAGACGAGCAGTTCTTC.

V usage is TRBV20-1 and J usage is TRBJ2-5; D is unresolved. The V gene lost 0 bases and the J gene lost 5 bases, with 10 bases spanning the gap. The CDR3 is made up of 13 amino acids. Germline CDR1 and CDR2: DFQATT and SNEGSKA (reference sequence). The CDR3 nucleotides read TGCAGTGCTAGAGATGAAAGGAAGGAGACCCAGTACTTC. This translates into CSARDERKETQYF.

This clonotype was detected many times. This chain joins TRBV24-1 and TRBJ2-1, with 9 bases that match TRBD1. This CDR3 has 13 amino acids. After removal of 4 bases from V and 12 bases from J, the junction contained 6 bases not matched to a gene. Germline CDR1 and CDR2: KGHDR and SFDVKD. The CDR3, as DNA: TGTGCCACCAGTGAGAACAGGGGGCAGGTGCAGTTCTTC. Amino acid sequence: CATSENRGQVQFF.

This clonotype has only a few counts. This chain uses TRBV5-1 with TRBJ1-4; 7 positions match TRBD1. CDR3 length equals 14 residues. Germline CDR1 and CDR2: SGHRS and YFSETQ. Trimming took 3 bases from V and 8 from J; bases not matched to a gene: 7. DNA for the CDR3: TGCGCCAGCAGCTCGGGGACAGTCGGCGAAAAACTGTTTTTT. Encoded protein: CASSSGTVGEKLFF.

A few counts support this clonotype. The gene calls are TRBV5-1 and TRBJ2-7; 10 bases match TRBD2. V was pared by 0 bases and J by 4 bases, with 7 bases of the junction left unmatched. CDR1 is SGHRS and CDR2 is YFSETQ in the germline V gene. The CDR3 runs 16 residues. CDR3 coding DNA: TGCGCCAGCAGCTTGGTTGCCGGGACTAGCGTATACGAGCAGTACTTC. This encodes CASSLVAGTSVYEQYF.